The sequence of this T cell receptor beta chain was determined in a study of T cells expressing NK-cell markers. Whole-study results and caveats: In a handful of donors, dominant clonotypes made up about 25-65% of CD3+CD56-NKG2C+ cells. It is unclear if expanded NKG2C-expressing clones target HCMV antigens.

On this clonotype: Its cognate antigen is unknown.

TCRdb re-called the 5' RACE reads; every CDR3 protein appears as one record, without DNA. The ten most abundant clones cover roughly 12% of a sample with some 150,000 distinct CDR3 sequences. This TCR was sampled from a man aged 18-30 years in good health. Material: blood T cells: a sorted CD56 or NKG2C T cell subset, CD4+ or CD8+ T cells, or bulk PBMC T cells (not recorded which).

Here the CDR3 reads CASSVDGSGSIQETQYF. V gene TRBV9 combines with J gene TRBJ2-5; TCRdb proposes TRBD2, but this gene call is untestable without DNA. CDR1 SGDLS and CDR2 YYNGEE come from the germline V gene. The CDR3 is 17 amino acids.